The 20 T cell receptor beta chains below all came from one sample that was sequenced in a study of blood T cells in healthy people across ages. The authors ran a second PCR of about 7 to 11 cycles using a sample-barcoded 5' primer and a J-beta primer mix. TCRdb passed the 5' RACE reads through MiXCR, listing each CDR3 protein once. In the table there are about 1,400,000 distinct CDR3 sequences, 42% of which are singletons. Source material: blood. The receptors here all came from a woman between 18 and 30 years old in good health.

On this clonotype itself: Relative to the germline gene, one junction end is altered; a read error may explain this. The chain is built from TRBV4-1 and TRBJ2-3; D remains unclear. Germline lookup yields CDR1 MGHRA and CDR2 YSYEKL. The CDR3 contains 16 residues. The CDR3 reads CASSQAYAWTTDTQYF. The DNA for the CDR3 is TGCGCCAGCAGCCAAGCCTACGCCTGGACCACAGACACGCAGTATTTT.

The chain couples TRBV28 to TRBJ2-3, with 7 positions matching TRBD1. Germline-derived CDR1 and CDR2 are MDHEN and SYDVKM. The CDR3 covers 15 residues. Germline trimming cut 6 bases from V and 0 bases from J; bases unmatched to any gene: 6. As DNA, the CDR3 is TGTGCCAGCAGCCCCTGGACAGGTAGCACAGATACGCAGTATTTT. Translated, it gives CASSPWTGSTDTQYF.

V gene TRBV9 combines with J gene TRBJ2-1, with D perhaps being TRBD1 or TRBD2 (5 bases each). V was clipped by 1 base and J by 1 base, with 9 bases between them. CDR3 length equals 15 residues. Germline-derived CDR1 and CDR2 are SGDLS and YYNGEE. CDR3 nucleotide sequence: TGTGCCAGCAGCGTAACCGGGGCTTCCTACAATGAGCAGTTCTTC. The encoded protein is CASSVTGASYNEQFF.

The V call is TRBV10-3, the J call TRBJ2-1; weak D call: TRBD1 (5 bases). Germline V gene sequence: CDR1 ENHRY, CDR2 SYGVKD. The CDR3 runs 14 residues. The V end lost 6 bases, the J end lost 13 bases, and 22 bases lay between the germline ends. In DNA form, the CDR3 reads TGTGCCATCAGCGGTGACAGCTCCCAAGAGACCCAGTTCTTC. Translating it yields CAISGDSSQETQFF.

This rearrangement joins TRBV27 to TRBJ2-1, with no clear D. CDR3 size: 15 residues. Germline CDR1 MNHEY, CDR2 SMNVEV (reference sequence). Trimming pared 6 bases from V and 0 bases from J, leaving 12 bases between. The CDR3 nucleotides are TGTGCCAGCAGCCCCGATCCCTCCTCCTACAATGAGCAGTTCTTC. Its translation: CASSPDPSSYNEQFF.

The sample holds a few counts of this clonotype. The chain carries TRBV28 and TRBJ2-5; D not resolved. Germline loops: CDR1 MDHEN, CDR2 SYDVKM. The CDR3 runs 13 residues. Trimming stripped 6 bases from V and 1 base from J, with 9 bases between. In DNA, the CDR3 is TGTGCCAGCAGGGCCACGGTCCAAGAGACCCAGTACTTC. Translation: CASRATVQETQYF.

CDR3 in DNA: TGTGCCAGCTCATCCACAGGATTTGAGAGCAATGAGCAGTTCTTC. Residues: CASSSTGFESNEQFF. The chain employs TRBV18 and TRBJ2-1; weak D call: TRBD1 (5 bases). V was clipped by 5 bases and J by 6 bases, with 17 bases between them. Germline CDR1 KGHSH, CDR2 LQKENI. The CDR3 runs to 15 residues.

This chain connects TRBV2 to TRBJ2-1; D possibly corresponds to TRBD1 (5 bases). CDR3 length: 12 amino acids. Germline CDR1 SNHLY, CDR2 FYNNEI. Trimming took off 6 bases at V and 7 bases at J, with 10 bases between the two ends. The CDR3 DNA follows: TGTGCCAGCAGGGCAGGGTCTAATGAGCAGTTCTTC. It translates to CASRAGSNEQFF.

To note about this clonotype: One base away lies a much larger clone, so this may be a sequencing read error. The V and J genes are TRBV29-1 and TRBJ2-3; no firm D call. Germline loops: CDR1 SQVTM, CDR2 ANQGSEA. The CDR3 length is 11 residues. The CDR3 region has the DNA TGCGGCGTTGAGCTTAGGGATACGCAGTATTTT. Translated: CGVELRDTQYF.

This sequence joins TRBV7-9 and TRBJ2-3; tentatively, D is TRBD2 (5 bases). In germline, CDR1 is SEHNR, CDR2 FQNEAQ (reference sequence). There are 16 residues in the CDR3. V lost 1 base to trimming and J lost 2 bases, with 13 bases between them. In DNA form, the CDR3 reads TGTGCCAGCAGCTTAGGAGACTACCGACCCACAGATACGCAGTATTTT. It yields the protein CASSLGDYRPTDTQYF.

The chain links TRBV7-9 to TRBJ1-1; the D gene is possibly TRBD1 (6 bases). The CDR3 loop spans 14 amino acids. In germline, CDR1 is SEHNR, CDR2 FQNEAQ (reference sequence). The ends were cut back, 4 bases at V and 3 bases at J, with 12 bases in the middle. The CDR3 DNA is TGTGCCAGCAGCTGGAAACCAGGGGACACTGAAGCTTTCTTT. This translates into CASSWKPGDTEAFF.

This clonotype has a handful of counts. The chain joins TRBV12-3 or TRBV12-4 to TRBJ2-3, with D unresolved. Trimming shortened V by 6 bases and J by 3 bases, and 13 bases separated the two germline ends. The CDR3 totals 14 residues. CDR3 protein: CASSPLISTDTQYF. The CDR3 nucleotides read TGTGCCAGCAGCCCGCTCATTAGTACAGATACGCAGTATTTT.

The CDR3 is CASSQAPKNEQFF. CDR3 DNA sequence: TGCGCCAGCAGCCAAGCCCCCAAGAATGAGCAGTTCTTC. The V and J genes are TRBV4-1 and TRBJ2-1; no definite D call. CDR1 and CDR2 (germline): MGHRA, YSYEKL. V was shortened by 1 base and J by 7 bases, with 8 bases between the two germline ends. This CDR3 is built from 13 residues.

A note on this clonotype: A much larger clone sits a single nucleotide away, making a read error possible. The rearrangement links TRBV4-2 to TRBJ1-2; D might be TRBD1 (6 bases). Germline CDR1 LGHNA, CDR2 YNFKEQ. The CDR3 runs to 15 residues. Trimming pared 3 bases from V and 2 bases from J, leaving 13 bases between. CDR3: CASSQNGTPNYGYTF. CDR3 sequence (DNA): TGTGCCAGCAGCCAGAACGGGACACCAAACTATGGCTACACCTTC.

The gene calls are TRBV12-3 or TRBV12-4 and TRBJ2-4; possible D gene TRBD2, 6 bases. The V end lost 3 bases, the J end lost 13 bases, and 16 bases lay between the germline ends. The CDR3 has 13 residues. The CDR3 loop is CASSFGRGGEQYF. Here the CDR3 DNA reads TGTGCCAGCAGTTTTGGGCGGGGCGGTGAGCAGTACTTC.

The chain recombines TRBV5-1 with TRBJ1-1, with 7 nucleotides matching TRBD1. The CDR3 has 18 amino acids. Germline V lookup: CDR1 SGHRS, CDR2 YFSETQ. The J segment lost 3 bases and the V segment lost 0 bases, leaving 14 bases of the junction unmatched. The CDR3 spells CASSLGGNRGRKDTEAFF. DNA for the CDR3: TGCGCCAGCAGCTTGGGCGGGAACAGGGGAAGGAAGGACACTGAAGCTTTCTTT.

The rearrangement links TRBV20-1 to TRBJ2-1, with a possible D match to TRBD2 (7 bases). V lost 1 base to trimming and J lost 4 bases, with 17 bases between them. Germline CDR1 and CDR2: DFQATT and SNEGSKA (reference sequence). This CDR3 is 16 amino acids long. In nucleotides, the CDR3 is TGCAGTGCTAGAGTTAGAGTCGGGGGGCAATACAATGAGCAGTTCTTC. Translating gives CSARVRVGGQYNEQFF.

V is TRBV12-5 and J is TRBJ1-5, with a weak D call TRBD1 (5 bases). This CDR3 region has 15 residues. The V gene lost 7 bases and the J gene lost 7 bases, with 20 bases spanning the gap. Germline V gene data show CDR1 as LGHNT and CDR2 as FRNRAP. The CDR3 bases are TGTGCTAGTGCCGAGACCGGGACCGTCGCCCAGCCCCAGCATTTT. Translated, it gives CASAETGTVAQPQHF.

This chain links TRBV27 with TRBJ2-7; possibly TRBD1 or TRBD2 for D (6 bases each). Between the trimmed V and J ends, which lost 0 bases and 0 bases, there was a span of 18 bases. Looked up from germline, CDR1 is MNHEY and CDR2 is SMNVEV (reference sequence). The CDR3 length is 18 residues. CDR3 DNA sequence: TGTGCCAGCAGTTTATCCGCATTCTTGCGGGACAACTCCTACGAGCAGTACTTC. The encoded protein is CASSLSAFLRDNSYEQYF.

The rearrangement joins TRBV2 to TRBJ2-2; D uncertain. Trimming stripped 7 bases from V and 4 bases from J, with 16 bases between. The V gene's germline CDR1 is SNHLY and CDR2 FYNNEI. This CDR3 spans 15 amino acids. CDR3: CASIPGDPGTGELFF. The DNA of the CDR3 is TGTGCCAGCATCCCCGGTGACCCGGGCACCGGGGAGCTGTTTTTT.